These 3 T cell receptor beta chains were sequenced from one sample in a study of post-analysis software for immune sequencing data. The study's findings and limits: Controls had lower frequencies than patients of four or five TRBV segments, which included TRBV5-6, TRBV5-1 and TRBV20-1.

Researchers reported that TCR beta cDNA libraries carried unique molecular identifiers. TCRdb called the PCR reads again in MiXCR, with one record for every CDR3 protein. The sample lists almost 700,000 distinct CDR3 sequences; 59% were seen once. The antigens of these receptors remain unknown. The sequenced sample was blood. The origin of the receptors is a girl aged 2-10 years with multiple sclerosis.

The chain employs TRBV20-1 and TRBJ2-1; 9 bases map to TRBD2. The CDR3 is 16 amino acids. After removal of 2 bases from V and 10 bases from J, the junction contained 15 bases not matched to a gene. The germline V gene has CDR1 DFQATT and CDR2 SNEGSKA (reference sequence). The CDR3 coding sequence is TGCAGTGCTAGAAACTTAGCGGGAGAGGTTATGGGGGAGCAGTTCTTC. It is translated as CSARNLAGEVMGEQFF.

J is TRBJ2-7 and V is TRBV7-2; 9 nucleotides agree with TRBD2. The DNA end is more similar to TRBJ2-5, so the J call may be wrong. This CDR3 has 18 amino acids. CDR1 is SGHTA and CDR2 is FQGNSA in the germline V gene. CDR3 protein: CASSLAGGAGGPLETQYF. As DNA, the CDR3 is TGTGCCAGCAGCTTAGCGGGCGGTGCGGGGGGGCCCCTAGAGACCCAGTACTTC.

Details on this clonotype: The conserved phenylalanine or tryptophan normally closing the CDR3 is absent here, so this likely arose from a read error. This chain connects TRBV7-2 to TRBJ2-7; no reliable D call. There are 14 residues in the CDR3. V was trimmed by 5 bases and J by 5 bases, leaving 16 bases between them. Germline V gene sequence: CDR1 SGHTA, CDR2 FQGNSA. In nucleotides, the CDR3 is TGTGCCAGCAGCAATAGAAACAGTATCCACGAGCAGTACTGC. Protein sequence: CASSNRNSIHEQYC.